The clone carrying this TCR beta chain was seen only a few times. The antigen remains unidentified. TCR beta rearrangements were amplified from peripheral blood genomic DNA. A mixed TRB-A/B primer pool amplified rearranged TRB by multiplex touch-down PCR. TCRdb re-derived calls from the multiplex PCR reads in MiXCR, one entry per CDR3 protein. This sample has about 12,000 distinct CDR3 sequences, with approximately 31% found just once. V lost 3 bases to trimming and J lost 6 bases, with 17 bases between them. Per the germline V gene, CDR1 is KGHSH and CDR2 is LQKENI. The CDR3 extends over 15 amino acids. These data originate in a study of T cell repertoires in aging, cancer and after chemotherapy. Study-wide findings and caveats: Untreated cancer patients had significantly lower blood TCR diversity than age-matched healthy donors. Across the chemotherapy interval, each cancer cohort showed higher median generation probability, suggesting thymic rebound. Healthy donors lost TCR diversity with age mainly through richness, cancer patients through richness and evenness. The repertoire data cannot show anything about immunological memory following chemotherapy.

Sequencing was carried out using blood. The sequence was obtained from a human donor in good health. The donor label of this sample is uncertain. This sequence joins TRBV18 and TRBJ1-2; D remains unclear. CDR3 region: CASSPIGPLTNGYTF. CDR3 DNA sequence: TGTGCCAGCTCACCTATTGGGCCCCTAACGAATGGCTACACCTTC.